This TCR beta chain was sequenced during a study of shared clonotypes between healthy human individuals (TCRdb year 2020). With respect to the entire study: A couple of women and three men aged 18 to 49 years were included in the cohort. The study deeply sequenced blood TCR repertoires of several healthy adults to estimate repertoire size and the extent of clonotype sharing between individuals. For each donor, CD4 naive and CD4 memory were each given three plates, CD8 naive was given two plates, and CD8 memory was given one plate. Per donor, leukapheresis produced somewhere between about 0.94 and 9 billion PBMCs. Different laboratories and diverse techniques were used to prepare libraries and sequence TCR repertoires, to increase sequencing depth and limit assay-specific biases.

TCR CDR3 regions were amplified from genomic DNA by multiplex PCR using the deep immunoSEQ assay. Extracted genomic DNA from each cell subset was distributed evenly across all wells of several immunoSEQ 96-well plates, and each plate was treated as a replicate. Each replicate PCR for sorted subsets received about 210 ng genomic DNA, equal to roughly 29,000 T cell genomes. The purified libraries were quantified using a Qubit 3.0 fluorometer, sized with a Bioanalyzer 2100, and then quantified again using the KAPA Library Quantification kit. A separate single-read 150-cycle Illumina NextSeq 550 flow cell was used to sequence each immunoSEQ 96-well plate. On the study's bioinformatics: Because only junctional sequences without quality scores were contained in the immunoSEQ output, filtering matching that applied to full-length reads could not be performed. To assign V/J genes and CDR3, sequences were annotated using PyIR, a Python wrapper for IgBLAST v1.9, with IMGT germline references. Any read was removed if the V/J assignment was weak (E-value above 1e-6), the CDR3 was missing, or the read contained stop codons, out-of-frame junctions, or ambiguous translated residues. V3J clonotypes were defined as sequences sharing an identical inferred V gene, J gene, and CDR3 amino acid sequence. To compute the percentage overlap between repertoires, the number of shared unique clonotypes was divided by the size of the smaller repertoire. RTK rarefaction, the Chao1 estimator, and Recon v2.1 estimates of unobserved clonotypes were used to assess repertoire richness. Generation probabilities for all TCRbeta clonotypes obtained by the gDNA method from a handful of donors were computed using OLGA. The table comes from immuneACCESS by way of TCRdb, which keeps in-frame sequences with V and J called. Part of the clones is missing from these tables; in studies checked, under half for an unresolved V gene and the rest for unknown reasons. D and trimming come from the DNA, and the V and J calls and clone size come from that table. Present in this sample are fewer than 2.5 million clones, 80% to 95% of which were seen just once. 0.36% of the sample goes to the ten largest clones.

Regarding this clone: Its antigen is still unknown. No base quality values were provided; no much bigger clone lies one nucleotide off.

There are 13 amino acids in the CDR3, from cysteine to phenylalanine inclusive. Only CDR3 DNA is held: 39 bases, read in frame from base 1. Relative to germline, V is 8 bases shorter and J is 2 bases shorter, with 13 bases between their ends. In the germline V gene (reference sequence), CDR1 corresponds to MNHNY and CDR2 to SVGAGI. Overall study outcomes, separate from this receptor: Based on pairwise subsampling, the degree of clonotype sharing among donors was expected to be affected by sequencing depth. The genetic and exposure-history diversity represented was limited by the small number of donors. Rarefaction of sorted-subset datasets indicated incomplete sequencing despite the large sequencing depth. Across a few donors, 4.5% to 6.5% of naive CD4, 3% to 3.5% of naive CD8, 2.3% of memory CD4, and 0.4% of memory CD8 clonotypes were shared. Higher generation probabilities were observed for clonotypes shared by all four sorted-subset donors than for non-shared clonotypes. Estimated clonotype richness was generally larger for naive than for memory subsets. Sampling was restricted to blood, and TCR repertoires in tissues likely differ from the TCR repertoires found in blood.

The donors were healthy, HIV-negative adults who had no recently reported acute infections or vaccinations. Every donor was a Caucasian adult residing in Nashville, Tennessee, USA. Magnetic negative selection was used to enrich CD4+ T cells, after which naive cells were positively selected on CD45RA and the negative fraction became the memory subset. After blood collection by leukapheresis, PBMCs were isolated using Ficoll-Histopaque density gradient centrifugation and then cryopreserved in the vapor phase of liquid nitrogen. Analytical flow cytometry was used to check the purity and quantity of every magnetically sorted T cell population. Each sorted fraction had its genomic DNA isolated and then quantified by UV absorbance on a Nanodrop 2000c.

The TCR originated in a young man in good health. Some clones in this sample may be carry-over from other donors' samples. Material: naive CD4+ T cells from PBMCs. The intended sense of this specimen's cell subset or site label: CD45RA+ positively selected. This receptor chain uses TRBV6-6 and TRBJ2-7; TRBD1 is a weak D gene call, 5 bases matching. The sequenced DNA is TGTGCCAGCCGGTTGGGGCCCGCCTACGAGCAGTACTTC. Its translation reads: CASRLGPAYEQYF.